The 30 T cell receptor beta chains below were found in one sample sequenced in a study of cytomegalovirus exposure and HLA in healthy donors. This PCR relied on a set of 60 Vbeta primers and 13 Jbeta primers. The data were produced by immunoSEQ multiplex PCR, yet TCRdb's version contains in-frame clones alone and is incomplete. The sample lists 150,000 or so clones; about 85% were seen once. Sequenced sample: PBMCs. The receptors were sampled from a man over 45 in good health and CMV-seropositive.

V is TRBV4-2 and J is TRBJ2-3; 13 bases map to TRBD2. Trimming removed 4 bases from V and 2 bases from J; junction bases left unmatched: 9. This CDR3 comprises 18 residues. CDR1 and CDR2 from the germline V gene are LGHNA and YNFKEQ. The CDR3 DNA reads TGTGCCAGCAGCCGGAAACTAGCGGGAGGGCCCTCCACAGATACGCAGTATTTT. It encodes CASSRKLAGGPSTDTQYF.

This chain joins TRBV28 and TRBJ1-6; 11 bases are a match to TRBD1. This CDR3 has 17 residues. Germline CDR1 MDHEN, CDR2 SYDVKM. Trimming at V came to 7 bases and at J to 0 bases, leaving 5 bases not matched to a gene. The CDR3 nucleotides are TGTGCCAGCACGGGACAGGGGGTGAGCTCCTATAATTCACCCCTCCACTTT. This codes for CASTGQGVSSYNSPLHF.

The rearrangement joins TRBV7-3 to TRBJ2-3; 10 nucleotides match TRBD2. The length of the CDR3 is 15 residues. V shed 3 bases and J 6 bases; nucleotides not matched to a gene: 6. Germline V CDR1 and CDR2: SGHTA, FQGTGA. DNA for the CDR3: TGTGCCAGCAGCTTGGCTAGCGGGAGTAGTGATACGCAGTATTTT. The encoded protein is CASSLASGSSDTQYF.

DNA of the CDR3: TGTGCCAGCAACAGGGAGGGTGGTCAGCCCCAGCATTTT. This translates into CASNREGGQPQHF. V is TRBV2 and J is TRBJ1-5; weak D call: TRBD1 (6 bases). This CDR3 spans 13 amino acids. Trimming cost V 7 bases and J 6 bases, with 13 bases left between them. The V gene's germline CDR1 is SNHLY and CDR2 FYNNEI.

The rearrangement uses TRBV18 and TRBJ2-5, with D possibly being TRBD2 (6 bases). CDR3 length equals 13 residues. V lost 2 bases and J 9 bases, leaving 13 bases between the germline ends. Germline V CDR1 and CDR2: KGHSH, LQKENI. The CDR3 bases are TGTGCCAGCTCACCAATGGGACTGGAGGCCCAGTACTTC. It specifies CASSPMGLEAQYF.

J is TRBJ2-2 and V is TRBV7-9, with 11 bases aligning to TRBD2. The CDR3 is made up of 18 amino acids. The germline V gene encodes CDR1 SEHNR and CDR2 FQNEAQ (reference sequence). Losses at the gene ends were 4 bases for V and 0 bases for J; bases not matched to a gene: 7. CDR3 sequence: CASSSLSGRAPNTGELFF. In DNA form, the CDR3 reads TGTGCCAGCAGCTCTCTTAGCGGGAGGGCCCCGAACACCGGGGAGCTGTTTTTT.

This CDR3 reads CASGLSMNTEAFF. In DNA, the CDR3 is TGTGCTAGTGGTTTGAGCATGAACACTGAAGCTTTCTTT. The genes are TRBV12-5 and TRBJ1-1; D gene ambiguous. Trimming cost V 2 bases and J 0 bases, with 4 bases left between them. CDR1 is LGHNT, CDR2 FRNRAP, per germline. This CDR3 is built from 13 residues.

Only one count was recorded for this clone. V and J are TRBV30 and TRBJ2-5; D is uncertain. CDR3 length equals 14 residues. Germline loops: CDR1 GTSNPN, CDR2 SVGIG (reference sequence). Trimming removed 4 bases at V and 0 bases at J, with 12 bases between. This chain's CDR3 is CAWIPLRYQETQYF. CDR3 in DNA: TGTGCCTGGATTCCATTGAGGTACCAAGAGACCCAGTACTTC. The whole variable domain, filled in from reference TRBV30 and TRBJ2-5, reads SQTIHQWPATLVQPVGSPLSLECTVEGTSNPNLYWYRQAAGRGLQLLFYSVGIGQISSEVPQNLSASRPQDRQFILSSKKLLLSDSGFYLCAWIPLRYQETQYFGPGTRLLVL.

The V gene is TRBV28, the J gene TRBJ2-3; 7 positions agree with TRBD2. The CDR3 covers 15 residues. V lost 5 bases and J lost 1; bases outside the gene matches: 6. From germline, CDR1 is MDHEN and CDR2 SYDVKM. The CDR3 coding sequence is TGTGCCAGCAGTCCGGCGGGGGTGCGCACAGATACGCAGTATTTT. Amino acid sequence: CASSPAGVRTDTQYF.

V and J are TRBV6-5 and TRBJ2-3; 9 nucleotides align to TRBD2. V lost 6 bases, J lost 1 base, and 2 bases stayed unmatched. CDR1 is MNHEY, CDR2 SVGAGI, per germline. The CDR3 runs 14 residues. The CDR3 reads CASRASGGTDTQYF. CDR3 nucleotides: TGTGCCAGCAGGGCTAGCGGGGGCACAGATACGCAGTATTTT.

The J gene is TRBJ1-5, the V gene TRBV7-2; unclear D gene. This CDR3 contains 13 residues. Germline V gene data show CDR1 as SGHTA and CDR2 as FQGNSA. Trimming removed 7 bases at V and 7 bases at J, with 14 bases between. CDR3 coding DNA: TGTGCCAGCACCTCATATCGGGGACAGCCCCAGCATTTT. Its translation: CASTSYRGQPQHF.

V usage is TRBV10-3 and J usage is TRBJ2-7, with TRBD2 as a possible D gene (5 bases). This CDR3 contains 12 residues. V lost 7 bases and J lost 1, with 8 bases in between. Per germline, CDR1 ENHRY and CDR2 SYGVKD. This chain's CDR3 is CAIKGDSYEQYF. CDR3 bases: TGTGCCATCAAGGGAGATTCCTACGAGCAGTACTTC.

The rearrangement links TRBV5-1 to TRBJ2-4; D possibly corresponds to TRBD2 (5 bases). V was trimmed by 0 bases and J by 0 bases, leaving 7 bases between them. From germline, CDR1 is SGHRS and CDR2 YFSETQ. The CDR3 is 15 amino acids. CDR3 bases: TGCGCCAGCAGCTTGGTTGAGGGAGCCAAAAACATTCAGTACTTC. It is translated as CASSLVEGAKNIQYF.

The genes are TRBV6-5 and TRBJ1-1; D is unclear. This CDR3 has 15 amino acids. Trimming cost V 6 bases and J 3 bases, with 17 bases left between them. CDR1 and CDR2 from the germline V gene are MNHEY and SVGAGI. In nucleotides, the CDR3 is TGTGCCAGCAGACTCTCCCGGGGATCCCACACTGAAGCTTTCTTT. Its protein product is CASRLSRGSHTEAFF.

Here the CDR3 DNA reads TGTGCCAGCAGCGGGGAGGTCACTAATGAAAAACTGTTTTTT. Amino acid sequence: CASSGEVTNEKLFF. The V call is TRBV6-1, the J call TRBJ1-4; D unclear. The length of the CDR3 is 14 residues. V gave up 6 bases and J gave up 2 bases, with 10 bases separating them. Per the germline V gene, CDR1 is MNHNS and CDR2 is SASEGT.

The chain's CDR3 is CASSLGGANTGELFF. DNA of the CDR3: TGTGCCAGCAGCTTGGGGGGCGCGAACACCGGGGAGCTGTTTTTT. The chain couples TRBV5-4 to TRBJ2-2; TRBD1 is a possible D gene (5 bases). The CDR3 runs to 15 residues. Trimming left V 0 bases short and J 0 bases short, with 6 bases between. CDR1 SGHNT and CDR2 YYREEE come from the germline V gene (reference sequence).

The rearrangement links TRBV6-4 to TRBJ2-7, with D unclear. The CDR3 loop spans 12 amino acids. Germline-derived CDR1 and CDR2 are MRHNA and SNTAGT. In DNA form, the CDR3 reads TGTGGAAGAAAAGGCAGGATCTACGAGCAGTACTTC. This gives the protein CGRKGRIYEQYF.

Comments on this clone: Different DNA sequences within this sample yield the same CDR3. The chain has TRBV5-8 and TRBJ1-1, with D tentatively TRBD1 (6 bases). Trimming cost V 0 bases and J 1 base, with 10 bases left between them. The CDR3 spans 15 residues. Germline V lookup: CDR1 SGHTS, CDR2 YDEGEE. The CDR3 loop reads CASSLVGGPNTEAFF. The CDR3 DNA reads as TGTGCCAGCAGCTTGGTGGGGGGGCCGAACACTGAAGCTTTCTTT.

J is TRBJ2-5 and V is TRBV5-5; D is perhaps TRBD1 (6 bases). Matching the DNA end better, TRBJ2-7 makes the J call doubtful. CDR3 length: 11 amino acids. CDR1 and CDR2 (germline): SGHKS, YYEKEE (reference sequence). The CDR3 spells CASSLGGEQYF. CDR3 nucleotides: TGTGCCAGCAGCTTAGGGGGCGAGCAGTACTTC.

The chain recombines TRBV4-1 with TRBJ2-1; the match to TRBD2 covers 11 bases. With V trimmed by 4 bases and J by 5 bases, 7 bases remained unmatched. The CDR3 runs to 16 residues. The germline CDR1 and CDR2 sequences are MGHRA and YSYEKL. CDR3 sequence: CASSLTGTSGNNEQFF. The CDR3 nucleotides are TGCGCCAGCAGCCTCACCGGGACTAGCGGTAACAATGAGCAGTTCTTC.

CDR3 region: CASSDRGFTGYTF. CDR3 nucleotide sequence: TGTGCCAGCAGCGATAGAGGGTTTACTGGCTACACCTTC. The rearrangement uses TRBV9 and TRBJ1-2; D is unclear. Trimming left V 3 bases short and J 7 bases short, with 13 bases between. Germline CDR1 reads SGDLS; CDR2 reads YYNGEE. The CDR3 consists of 13 residues. Combining the CDR3 with reference TRBV9 and TRBJ1-2 gives the whole variable domain DSGVTQTPKHLITATGQRVTLRCSPRSGDLSVYWYQQSLDQGLQFLIQYYNGEERAKGNILERFSAQQFPDLHSELNLSSLELGDSALYFCASSDRGFTGYTFGSGTRLTVV.

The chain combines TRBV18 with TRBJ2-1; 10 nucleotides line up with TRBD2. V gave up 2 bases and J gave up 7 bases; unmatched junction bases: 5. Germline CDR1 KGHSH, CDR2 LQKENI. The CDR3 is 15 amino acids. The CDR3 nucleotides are TGTGCCAGCTCACCAAAGCGGGAGGGGAGGAATGAGCAGTTCTTC. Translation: CASSPKREGRNEQFF.

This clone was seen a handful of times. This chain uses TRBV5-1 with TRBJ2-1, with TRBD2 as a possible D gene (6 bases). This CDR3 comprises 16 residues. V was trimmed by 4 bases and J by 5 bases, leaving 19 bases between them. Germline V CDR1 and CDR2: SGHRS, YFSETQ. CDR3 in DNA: TGCGCCAGCAGCCACTCTACCGGGACTGGTAACAATGAGCAGTTCTTC. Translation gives CASSHSTGTGNNEQFF.

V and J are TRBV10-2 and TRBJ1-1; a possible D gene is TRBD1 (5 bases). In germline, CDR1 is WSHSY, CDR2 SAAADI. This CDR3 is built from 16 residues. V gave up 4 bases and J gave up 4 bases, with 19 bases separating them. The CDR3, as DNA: TGCGCCAGCAGTGTATTGGGGGGTGGGGATTCCACTGAAGCTTTCTTT. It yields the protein CASSVLGGGDSTEAFF.

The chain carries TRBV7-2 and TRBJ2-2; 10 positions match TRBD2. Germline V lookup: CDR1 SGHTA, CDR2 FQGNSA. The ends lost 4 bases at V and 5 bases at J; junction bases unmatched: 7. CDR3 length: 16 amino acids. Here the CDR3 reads CASSSWTSGRTGELFF. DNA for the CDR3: TGTGCCAGCAGCTCCTGGACTAGCGGTCGAACCGGGGAGCTGTTTTTT.

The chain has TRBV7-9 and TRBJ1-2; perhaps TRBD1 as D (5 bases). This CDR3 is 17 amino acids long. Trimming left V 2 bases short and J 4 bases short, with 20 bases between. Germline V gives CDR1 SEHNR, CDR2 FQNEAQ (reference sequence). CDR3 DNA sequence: TGTGCCAGCAGCTTACGGGGCGCTGGGGAGGGGAGCTATGGCTACACCTTC. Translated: CASSLRGAGEGSYGYTF.

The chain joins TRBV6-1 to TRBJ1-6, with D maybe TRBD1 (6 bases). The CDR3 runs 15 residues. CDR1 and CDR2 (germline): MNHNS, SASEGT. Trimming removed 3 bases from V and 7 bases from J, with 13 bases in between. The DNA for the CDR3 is TGTGCCAGCAGTGAGGAACAGGGTGGAAATTCACCCCTCCACTTT. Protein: CASSEEQGGNSPLHF.

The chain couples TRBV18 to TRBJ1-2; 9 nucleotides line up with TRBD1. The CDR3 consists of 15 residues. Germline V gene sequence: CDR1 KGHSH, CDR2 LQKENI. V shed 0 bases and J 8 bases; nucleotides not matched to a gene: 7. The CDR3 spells CASSPPIGQGLGYTF. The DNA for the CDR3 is TGTGCCAGCTCACCACCAATAGGACAGGGGCTCGGCTACACCTTC.

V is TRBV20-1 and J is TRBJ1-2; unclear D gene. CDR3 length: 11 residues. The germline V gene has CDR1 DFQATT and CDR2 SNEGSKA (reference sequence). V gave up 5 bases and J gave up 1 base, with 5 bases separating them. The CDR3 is CSARDNYGYTF. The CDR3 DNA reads TGCAGTGCTCGGGATAACTATGGCTACACCTTC.

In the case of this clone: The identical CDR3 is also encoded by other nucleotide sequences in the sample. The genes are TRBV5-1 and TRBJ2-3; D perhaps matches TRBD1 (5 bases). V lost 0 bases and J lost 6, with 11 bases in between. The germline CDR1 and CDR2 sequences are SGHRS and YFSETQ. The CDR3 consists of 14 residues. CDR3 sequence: CASSLGGGADTQYF. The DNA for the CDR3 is TGCGCCAGCAGCTTGGGGGGCGGAGCGGATACGCAGTATTTT.